Below are 27 T cell receptor beta chains sequenced from a single sample in a study of molecular identifiers for immune sequencing clone quantification. MiXCR, run by TCRdb on the PCR reads, gives a single entry per CDR3 protein. The data show approximately 590,000 distinct CDR3 sequences, 25% seen once. Source material: naive CD8+ T cells from blood, with Jurkat cell RNA spiked in. The subset was: FACS-sorted CD8+CD4-CCR7+CD45RA+ naive T cells. These receptor sequences come from a human donor in good health. Some libraries in this study had Jurkat cell RNA spiked in.

This clonotype was detected once. A much larger clone is a single base away; this may be a read error. The V call is TRBV4-2, the J call TRBJ2-7; no definite D call. V lost 0 bases and J 1 base, leaving 13 bases between the germline ends. The germline V gene encodes CDR1 LGHNA and CDR2 YNFKEQ. The CDR3 is 16 residues long. The CDR3 loop is CASSQDTPETSYEQYF. The DNA of the CDR3 is TGTGCCAGCAGCCAAGATACCCCCGAGACATCCTACGAGCAGTACTTC.

Of note for this clonotype: This clone may be a read error of a much larger clone one base away. The chain joins TRBV5-3 to TRBJ2-4, with a possible D match to TRBD2 (5 bases). TRBV5-3 is recorded as an ORF, its role being uncertain. CDR3 length: 15 residues. The CDR3 sequence: CASSSTRSGAEGEYF. The CDR3 nucleotides are TGTGCCAGCAGCTCCACCCGGTCTGGCGCAGAGGGCGAGTACTTC.

This clonotype was recorded at least ten times. The chain is built from TRBV13 and TRBJ1-1; D perhaps matches TRBD1 (5 bases). V lost 1 base and J lost 3, with 12 bases in between. Germline V lookup: CDR1 PRHDT, CDR2 FYEKMQ (reference sequence). This CDR3 is built from 15 residues. The CDR3 region has the DNA TGTGCCAGCAGCTTAGCTGGCAGGGTCGACACTGAAGCTTTCTTT. Translated: CASSLAGRVDTEAFF.

This chain connects TRBV5-3 to TRBJ2-7, with D perhaps TRBD2 (6 bases). TRBV5-3 is an open reading frame, and its role is uncertain. The CDR3 has 16 residues. The V end lost 8 bases, the J end lost 6 bases, and 27 bases lay between the germline ends. The CDR3 coding sequence is TGTGCCAGCAGCCCCGAAGGGGAGGTAGGAGGCAGCGAGCAGTACTTC. Its translation is CASSPEGEVGGSEQYF.

This clonotype was counted many times. V and J are TRBV14 and TRBJ2-5; D gene unclear. With 1 base removed from V and 2 bases from J, the gap between germline ends came to 5 bases. This CDR3 spans 13 amino acids. Looked up from germline, CDR1 is SGHDN and CDR2 is FVKESK. In DNA form, the CDR3 reads TGTGCCAGCAGCCAAGCACTACAAGAGACCCAGTACTTC. Amino acid sequence: CASSQALQETQYF.

On this clonotype: The junction departs from the called germline gene at one end, perhaps through a read error. The V call is TRBV3-1, the J call TRBJ1-2; D is perhaps TRBD1 (5 bases). CDR1 and CDR2 from the germline V gene are LGHDT and YNNKEL (reference sequence). The CDR3 is 16 amino acids. The CDR3 nucleotides read TGTGCCAGCAGCCAAGTCGCCGGGACCGCCAACTATGGCTGCACCTTC. Its translation: CASSQVAGTANYGCTF.

To note about this clonotype: A read error is possible here, since a much larger clone lies one base away. V and J are TRBV28 and TRBJ1-5; 8 positions match TRBD1. There are 17 residues in the CDR3. Germline lookup yields CDR1 MDHEN and CDR2 SYDVKM. CDR3 nucleotide sequence: TGTGCCAGCAGTTCCGGGACAGGAGGGGGTAGCAATCAGCCCCGGCATTTT. Translating it yields CASSSGTGGGSNQPRHF.

A few counts support this clonotype. The chain has TRBV14 and TRBJ1-4; D possibly corresponds to TRBD1 (6 bases). CDR3 length: 14 amino acids. CDR1 is SGHDN, CDR2 FVKESK, per germline. V was pared by 3 bases and J by 8 bases, with 13 bases between. In DNA, the CDR3 is TGTGCCAGCAGCCATCTGGGGGCCGAAGAAAAACTGTTTTTT. Translation gives CASSHLGAEEKLFF.

This clonotype appeared a few times. The chain has TRBV7-9 and TRBJ2-7; D unresolved. CDR1 and CDR2 from the germline V gene are SEHNR and FQNEAQ (reference sequence). V lost 5 bases to trimming and J lost 3 bases, with 8 bases between them. This CDR3 spans 12 amino acids. CDR3 loop: CASSPGLYEQYF. CDR3 nucleotide sequence: TGTGCCAGCAGCCCTGGTCTCTACGAGCAGTACTTC.

The chain links TRBV19 to TRBJ2-3; tentatively, D is TRBD1 or TRBD2 (6 bases each). CDR1 and CDR2 (germline): LNHDA, SQIVND (reference sequence). The CDR3 runs 15 residues. V was cut by 1 base and J by 5 bases, with 13 bases left in between. CDR3 residues: CASSIASGAKDTQYF. DNA of the CDR3: TGTGCCAGTAGTATAGCGTCGGGGGCTAAAGATACGCAGTATTTT.

This clonotype was counted at least ten times. The genes are TRBV10-2 and TRBJ1-2; the D gene is possibly TRBD1 (5 bases). Germline CDR1 reads WSHSY; CDR2 reads SAAADI. The CDR3 has 14 amino acids. V was pared by 7 bases and J by 0 bases, with 12 bases between. This CDR3 reads CASMGQAANYGYTF. The CDR3 DNA reads TGCGCCAGCATGGGGCAGGCGGCTAACTATGGCTACACCTTC.

The rearrangement uses TRBV6-1 and TRBJ2-7; D may be TRBD1 (5 bases). CDR1 and CDR2 from the germline V gene are MNHNS and SASEGT. V was cut by 3 bases and J by 3 bases, with 9 bases left in between. The CDR3 is made up of 13 amino acids. The CDR3: CASSDQGSYEQYF. In DNA form, the CDR3 reads TGTGCCAGCAGTGATCAGGGAAGCTACGAGCAGTACTTC.

CDR3 bases: TGCAGTGCAAGGGGCCCTAGCGGGGCTGATGAGCAGTTCTTC. As protein: CSARGPSGADEQFF. This chain uses TRBV20-1 with TRBJ2-1; 9 bases match TRBD2. CDR3 length equals 14 residues. The germline V gene has CDR1 DFQATT and CDR2 SNEGSKA (reference sequence). With 6 bases clipped from V and 8 bases from J, the junction kept 11 bases outside the gene matches.

This clonotype occurred many times. The chain uses TRBV20-1 and TRBJ2-3; TRBD2 agrees at 9 bases. The V segment lost 0 bases and the J segment 4 bases; nucleotides outside the gene matches: 11. Germline V CDR1 and CDR2: DFQATT, SNEGSKA (reference sequence). The CDR3 extends over 17 amino acids. As DNA, the CDR3 is TGCAGTGCTAGAGATTTTCGGGCTAGCGGGGTTGCAGATACGCAGTATTTT. The encoded protein is CSARDFRASGVADTQYF.

This clonotype has a handful of counts. The rearrangement joins TRBV10-1 to TRBJ2-1; D is unclear. The V and J ends lost 6 bases and 5 bases respectively, with 11 bases between them. Germline loops: CDR1 WNHNN, CDR2 SYGVQD (reference sequence). This CDR3 comprises 13 residues. The CDR3 sequence is CASSTGSDNEQFF. The DNA of the CDR3 is TGCGCCAGCAGCACCGGGTCCGACAATGAGCAGTTCTTC.

This clonotype has a count of ten or more. This chain connects TRBV7-8 to TRBJ1-5; D is possibly TRBD1 (6 bases). Germline CDR1 and CDR2: SGHVS and FQNEAQ. The CDR3 sequence is 14 residues long. The ends were cut back, 3 bases at V and 9 bases at J, with 15 bases in the middle. In DNA, the CDR3 is TGTGCCAGCAGCTTTAGGGGGGTAAGAGGGCCCCAGCATTTT. It encodes CASSFRGVRGPQHF.

The chain carries TRBV6-5 and TRBJ2-7; TRBD1 matches at 8 bases. CDR3 length: 14 residues. Per the germline V gene, CDR1 is MNHEY and CDR2 is SVGAGI. The V and J ends lost 3 bases and 3 bases, in that order; junction bases with no gene match: 4. CDR3 in amino acids: CASSYQGAGYEQYF. CDR3 bases: TGTGCCAGCAGTTATCAGGGGGCTGGCTACGAGCAGTACTTC.

This clonotype occurred a few times. This chain uses TRBV7-9 with TRBJ2-2; tentatively, D is TRBD1 or TRBD2 (5 bases each). Germline lookup yields CDR1 SEHNR and CDR2 FQNEAQ (reference sequence). Trimming stripped 8 bases from V and 2 bases from J, with 15 bases between. The CDR3 runs 15 residues. The CDR3 region has the DNA TGTGCCAGCTGCCCCCGGGACCTTAACACCGGGGAGCTGTTTTTT. Translation gives CASCPRDLNTGELFF.

The chain combines TRBV4-1 with TRBJ1-1, with D maybe TRBD1 (5 bases). The CDR3 contains 14 residues. Germline V gives CDR1 MGHRA, CDR2 YSYEKL. The V end lost 2 bases, the J end lost 1 base, and 8 bases lay between the germline ends. CDR3 coding DNA: TGCGCCAGCAGCCAAAGGACACCGAACACTGAAGCTTTCTTT. It encodes CASSQRTPNTEAFF.

This clonotype was observed many times. This chain joins TRBV6-6 and TRBJ2-3; TRBD2 agrees at 11 bases. The length of the CDR3 is 15 residues. The V gene end was trimmed by 4 bases and the J gene end by 1 base; junction bases not matched to a gene: 1. The germline gives CDR1 MNHNY, CDR2 SVGAGI (reference sequence). Here the CDR3 reads CASSFSGGGTDTQYF. The CDR3 region has the DNA TGTGCCAGCAGTTTTAGCGGGGGGGGCACAGATACGCAGTATTTT.

This clonotype was seen more than once but under ten times. This sequence joins TRBV12-3 or TRBV12-4 and TRBJ2-3; perhaps D is TRBD1 or TRBD2 (5 bases each). This CDR3 has 15 amino acids. V shed 5 bases and J shed 0 bases, with 12 bases lying between them. The CDR3 protein is CASSHRGDSTDTQYF. The CDR3 bases are TGTGCCAGCAGTCACCGTGGGGACAGCACAGATACGCAGTATTTT.

This chain joins TRBV19 and TRBJ2-1; D may be TRBD1 or TRBD2 (6 bases each). Germline V gene data show CDR1 as LNHDA and CDR2 as SQIVND (reference sequence). This CDR3 contains 16 residues. V was trimmed by 5 bases and J by 7 bases, leaving 21 bases between them. CDR3 nucleotides: TGTGCCAGTAGTTCTCTGGGAGGCAGGGGAACAAATGAGCAGTTCTTC. This sequence encodes CASSSLGGRGTNEQFF.

This clonotype was detected ten times or more. The chain joins TRBV20-1 to TRBJ2-3; D unclear. V gave up 2 bases and J gave up 2 bases, with 17 bases separating them. The CDR3 covers 16 residues. CDR1 DFQATT and CDR2 SNEGSKA come from the germline V gene (reference sequence). In DNA, the CDR3 is TGCAGTGCTAGACCCCAGATTTTGGCTCACACAGATACGCAGTATTTT. This sequence encodes CSARPQILAHTDTQYF.

This clonotype was counted only a few times. V gene TRBV6-5 combines with J gene TRBJ2-3; perhaps D is TRBD1 or TRBD2 (5 bases each). V was shortened by 6 bases and J by 0 bases, with 22 bases between the two germline ends. This CDR3 comprises 18 residues. Looked up from germline, CDR1 is MNHEY and CDR2 is SVGAGI. CDR3 coding DNA: TGTGCCAGCAGGACCCAGGGACCAAGAGAGACTAGCACAGATACGCAGTATTTT. Protein product: CASRTQGPRETSTDTQYF.

V usage is TRBV6-1 and J usage is TRBJ2-7; D is perhaps TRBD2 (6 bases). From germline, CDR1 is MNHNS and CDR2 SASEGT. This CDR3 is 15 amino acids long. With 1 base removed from V and 2 bases from J, the gap between germline ends came to 12 bases. Here the CDR3 reads CASSEGTSSPYEQYF. CDR3 coding DNA: TGTGCCAGCAGTGAAGGCACTAGCAGCCCCTACGAGCAGTACTTC.

This clonotype was observed at least ten times. V gene TRBV5-1 combines with J gene TRBJ2-1; 13 bases map to TRBD2. Germline CDR1 SGHRS, CDR2 YFSETQ. V shed 4 bases and J 1 base; nucleotides not matched to a gene: 5. The CDR3 consists of 17 residues. CDR3 nucleotides: TGCGCCAGCAGCCCCGGACTAGCGGGGGAGTCCTACAATGAGCAGTTCTTC. Translation gives CASSPGLAGESYNEQFF.

The table lists this clonotype with many counts. This chain connects TRBV5-6 to TRBJ2-4; D tentatively fits TRBD1 or TRBD2 (5 bases each). The V and J ends lost 5 bases and 3 bases respectively, with 15 bases between them. Germline CDR1 reads SGHDT; CDR2 reads YYEEEE. The CDR3 runs to 15 residues. The CDR3 loop reads CASRGRDSSKNIQYF. The CDR3 bases are TGTGCCAGCAGGGGACGAGACAGCAGCAAAAACATTCAGTACTTC.